Sequencing of this T cell receptor beta chain was carried out in a study of blood T cell repertoires in COVID-19 (dated by TCRdb to the early 2020s). General notes on the study: Collaborator samples came from the United States, Italy and Spain and covered acute and convalescent phases of COVID-19. The prospective study material was composed of cDNA or gDNA derived from T cells, B-cell-depleted T cells, or PBMCs. The dataset comprised deeply sampled blood TCRbeta repertoires from subjects exposed to, actively infected with, or recovered from COVID-19. The repertoires were made available in a free public database intended to serve as a resource for research on the immune response to SARS-CoV-2. The samples were drawn from the first 160 participants of the ongoing ImmuneRACE study and from 1,254 subjects provided by 6 global collaborators. A de-identified subject ID, COVID-19 status, age in years and sex were almost always included in the sample metadata. Where available, HLA class I and class II types were taken from metadata supplied by the sample provider and were not determined by assay-based typing. On the study overall, not on this receptor specifically: The amount of clinical and demographic metadata varied by source and participant and was provided uncurated.

The immunoSEQ Assay, a bias-controlled multiplex PCR, was used to amplify TCRbeta CDR3 regions from genomic DNA. In the authors' own workflow: The number of nucleated cells in each sample was estimated from the amplification of reference gene primers within the assay. Sequence reads were collapsed and filtered to measure the absolute abundance of every unique TCRbeta CDR3 rearrangement. For each sample, productive Simpson clonality was calculated by taking the square root of Simpson's diversity index across productive rearrangements. TCRdb retrieved this table from immuneACCESS and kept in-frame rearrangements only. Not all clones are present; in checked studies, unresolved V genes account for under half, and no reason is known for the remainder. That table supplies the V and J calls and clone size; D and trimming were determined from the DNA. This sample comprises approximately 180,000 clones, 81% of them detected only once. Roughly 12% of the sample is taken by the ten largest.

The CDR1 and CDR2 encoded by the germline V gene are KGHSH and LQKENI. Deletion took 3 bases off V and 3 bases off J, with a span of 9 bases between the germline ends. The CDR3 numbers 13 residues from cysteine through phenylalanine. Only CDR3 DNA remains: 39 bases, in frame from the first base. Note on this clone: Its antigen is currently not known. Base qualities are missing; no much larger clone stands one base away.

In Seattle, one collaborating source enrolled patients while the infection was active and tracked those patients longitudinally over the course of disease. Whole blood was collected in K2EDTA tubes by collaborating institutions according to the institutions' own protocols. For TCRbeta analysis, collaborators shipped samples in one of three forms: frozen whole blood, isolated PBMCs, or DNA extracted from either of those sample types. Sample: peripheral blood. The source is a woman over 75 with COVID-19, enrolled during active disease. The V gene is TRBV18 and the J gene is TRBJ2-7, and TRBD1 may be the D gene, going by 5 matching bases. In nucleotide form, the sequence is TGTGCCAGCTCACCTAGGGGTGACTACGAGCAGTACTTC. This sequence encodes CASSPRGDYEQYF.